What follows are 9 T cell receptor beta chains derived from one specimen sequenced in a study of T cells after yellow fever vaccination. MiXCR, applied by TCRdb to the 5' RACE reads, yields one record per CDR3 protein. The table includes roughly 500,000 distinct CDR3 sequences, about a fifth detected once. The sample in question was PBMCs, obtained 15 days after the yellow fever booster vaccination. The receptors stem from a man aged 25 to 40 who received the YFV17D yellow fever vaccine.

This clonotype has more than one count but fewer than ten. The chain has TRBV18 and TRBJ1-2; tentative D call: TRBD1 (6 bases). This CDR3 spans 14 amino acids. Germline-derived CDR1 and CDR2 are KGHSH and LQKENI. Trimming removed 3 bases at V and 3 bases at J, with 11 bases between. In nucleotides, the CDR3 is TGTGCCAGCTCACCTGGGGGCTGGGACTATGGCTACACCTTC. Translated: CASSPGGWDYGYTF. Supplemented by reference TRBV18 and TRBJ1-2, the full variable domain reads NAGVMQNPRHLVRRRGQEARLRCSPMKGHSHVYWYRQLPEEGLKFMVYLQKENIIDESGMPKERFSAEFPKEGPSILRIQQVVRGDSAAYFCASSPGGWDYGYTFGSGTRLTVV.

This clonotype was detected many times. The chain employs TRBV20-1 and TRBJ2-5; D is unresolved. The germline CDR1 and CDR2 sequences are DFQATT and SNEGSKA (reference sequence). The CDR3 is made up of 12 amino acids. V lost 2 bases and J 3 bases, leaving 7 bases between the germline ends. The CDR3: CSARQIEETQYF. In DNA form, the CDR3 reads TGCAGTGCTAGACAGATAGAAGAGACCCAGTACTTC.

V is TRBV20-1 and J is TRBJ2-2; D not certain. The CDR3 length is 13 residues. V shed 3 bases and J shed 5 bases, with 10 bases lying between them. Germline CDR1 DFQATT, CDR2 SNEGSKA (reference sequence). CDR3 sequence reads: CSASKRLTGELFF. The CDR3 DNA sequence: TGCAGTGCTAGTAAAAGGTTAACCGGGGAGCTGTTTTTT.

This chain links TRBV6-5 with TRBJ1-1, with D maybe TRBD1 (5 bases). V lost 5 bases and J lost 4, with 8 bases in between. The germline V gene has CDR1 MNHEY and CDR2 SVGAGI. The CDR3 is 12 amino acids. The CDR3 DNA sequence: TGTGCCAGCAGTACTGGGGCCACTGAAGCTTTCTTT. Protein sequence: CASSTGATEAFF.

This clonotype appeared a few times. The chain employs TRBV6-2 or TRBV6-3 and TRBJ2-2; the D is unclear. Germline assignment: CDR1 MNHEY and CDR2 SVGEGT. The CDR3 length is 14 residues. Trimming removed 3 bases from V and 0 bases from J, with 5 bases in between. The CDR3: CASSYGPNTGELFF. The DNA of the CDR3 is TGTGCCAGCAGTTATGGCCCGAACACCGGGGAGCTGTTTTTT.

This clonotype was observed many times. The chain uses TRBV29-1 and TRBJ2-1; a possible D gene is TRBD2 (5 bases). CDR1 and CDR2 from the germline V gene are SQVTM and ANQGSEA. The CDR3 contains 13 residues. Trimming removed 3 bases from V and 7 bases from J, with 13 bases in between. CDR3 sequence reads: CSVDPGSNNEQFF. Here the CDR3 DNA reads TGCAGCGTTGATCCGGGGAGTAATAATGAGCAGTTCTTC.

J is TRBJ2-3 and V is TRBV29-1; D perhaps matches TRBD1 (6 bases). The CDR3 has 15 residues. Trimming took off 3 bases at V and 4 bases at J, with 17 bases between the two ends. CDR1 and CDR2 from the germline V gene are SQVTM and ANQGSEA. This CDR3 reads CSVERTRGKADTQYF. CDR3 nucleotide sequence: TGCAGCGTTGAGAGAACTAGGGGGAAGGCAGATACGCAGTATTTT.

This clonotype was picked up many times. CDR3 sequence reads: CSATLGGLLQETQYF. The CDR3 DNA follows: TGCAGTGCAACCTTGGGGGGGCTCCTTCAAGAGACCCAGTACTTC. This chain links TRBV20-1 with TRBJ2-5, with D perhaps matching TRBD2 (7 bases). The CDR3 is 15 amino acids. The germline gives CDR1 DFQATT, CDR2 SNEGSKA (reference sequence). The V end lost 6 bases, the J end lost 2 bases, and 19 bases lay between the germline ends.

This clonotype was recorded a few times. This rearrangement joins TRBV6-1 to TRBJ2-3; possibly TRBD2 for D (6 bases). Germline CDR1 is MNHNS and CDR2 is SASEGT. Trimming pared 6 bases from V and 0 bases from J, leaving 16 bases between. The length of the CDR3 is 16 residues. CDR3 in DNA: TGTGCCAGCAGCCCTTTCTGGGGACTGAGCACAGATACGCAGTATTTT. It is translated as CASSPFWGLSTDTQYF.